Sequencing of this T cell receptor (beta chain) was carried out in a study of CD8 T cells in Susac syndrome. Study-wide points: CD8+ clones in Susac expanded most in TEMRA cells and active patients. An acknowledgment was made by the study that its TCR sequencing and HLA analysis involved relatively few individuals.

The germline CDR1 and CDR2 sequences are SGDLS and YYNGEE. After removal of 3 bases from V and 8 bases from J, the junction contained 10 bases not matched to a gene. The CDR3 is made up of 15 amino acids. The diagnostic criteria were recently defined, and patients with Susac syndrome met them for definite or probable disease. Details on this clonotype: Its antigen is unknown.

Reverse transcription used about 0.45 to 1 ug RNA and random hexamers. Multiplex immunoSEQ PCR targeted 54 Vbeta and 13 Jbeta TCR beta segments. TCRdb redid the calling of the immunoSEQ multiplex PCR reads with MiXCR, one entry per CDR3 protein. The repertoire holds about 110,000 distinct CDR3 sequences, with roughly 95% as singletons. Sequenced: CD8+ T cells from PBMCs. The receptor was derived from a human donor with Susac syndrome. The gene calls are TRBV9 and TRBJ2-1, with 8 bases aligning to TRBD2. CDR3 DNA sequence: TGTGCCAGCAGCGCGGGGGGGACTATTTTAGATGAGCAGTTCTTC. It codes for CASSAGGTILDEQFF.